The rows below give T cell receptor beta chains drawn from one sample of a study of CD4 and CD8 cells across lung adenocarcinoma regions. TCRdb re-called the PCR reads through MiXCR, storing one row per CDR3 protein. The sample records 20,000 to 25,000 distinct CDR3 sequences, roughly 50% being singletons. The sequencing input was CD8+ T cells from the center of a lung tumor. The source of these receptors is a female donor with lung adenocarcinoma. The CD4 and CD8 labels of this study may be unreliable. Each CDR3 is given without its conserved first and last residue. A D gene is named only where the DNA matches it firmly.

TRBJ1-5 TRBV6-1 - ASRPGELSNQPQH
TRBJ1-1 TRBV27 - ASSPTAAGMTEAF
TRBJ2-1 TRBV27 TRBD1 ASSKRPPGQGAREQF
TRBJ1-2 TRBV6-1 - ASSELGQRGYT
TRBJ2-3 TRBV24-1 - ATSREVTDTQY
TRBJ1-1 TRBV7-9 - ASSFFPENTEAF
TRBJ2-3 TRBV12-3/TRBV12-4 - ASSLTPDTQY
TRBJ2-5 TRBV4-2 - ASSRPPGEQY
TRBJ2-1 TRBV12-3/TRBV12-4 - ASSSSGRSNEQF
TRBJ2-4 TRBV6-6 TRBD1 ASSPHRDRAKNIQY
TRBJ2-5 TRBV10-3 TRBD1 AVGEGAREEDTQY
- TRBV6-1 - ASSEWGSSYEQY
TRBJ2-3 TRBV6-5 TRBD1 ASRLTGGTGTDTQY
TRBJ1-4 TRBV6-1 TRBD1 ASRETGQGVGKLF
TRBJ2-3 TRBV27 TRBD1 ASSPDRAFPDTQY
TRBJ2-7 TRBV27 TRBD1 ASTPGTGATYEQY
TRBJ2-3 TRBV12-3/TRBV12-4 - ASSPFPDTQY
TRBJ2-5 TRBV7-9 - ASSAEEETQY
TRBJ2-3 TRBV10-1 - ASRGSKGVSKDTQY
TRBJ2-5 TRBV5-1 - ASSPRTEEKTQY
TRBJ2-3 TRBV6-1 - ASRRRGEDTQY
TRBJ2-5 TRBV4-2 TRBD1 ASSQLGQGQETQY
TRBJ2-5 TRBV10-3 - AGSGGRDEDTQY
TRBJ2-4 TRBV6-4 - ASSVKQGDEQY
TRBJ2-4 TRBV6-1 - ASSGHGGLAQNTQY
TRBJ2-4 TRBV6-1 TRBD2 ASSVGGFGEQY
TRBJ2-3 TRBV10-1 TRBD2 ASSDNSGGTTDTQY
TRBJ2-3 TRBV6-1 TRBD2 ASGEGDGDTQY
TRBJ2-7 TRBV25-1 - ASSESIPGAYEQY
- TRBV6-1 TRBD2 ASRTSGPETQY
TRBJ2-2 TRBV10-2 - ASSQTGELF
TRBJ2-2 TRBV6-1 - ASSVAAGATEELF
TRBJ2-5 TRBV6-5 - ASSYQVTLKGETQY
TRBJ2-1 TRBV12-3/TRBV12-4 TRBD2 ASSFNRLASSKGEQF
TRBJ2-5 TRBV6-1 TRBD2 ASRKLAGGANEQY
TRBJ2-6 TRBV27 - ASLPARGLGANVLT
TRBJ2-1 TRBV6-1 - ASGRRLDNEQF
TRBJ2-1 TRBV12-3/TRBV12-4 TRBD2 ASRVEMGTSDIFSSYNEQF
TRBJ2-3 TRBV6-1 - ASMSFQGTDTQY
- TRBV27 - ASDPLPSTYNEQY
TRBJ2-2 TRBV27 - ASSLKRNTGELF
- TRBV3-1 - ASSRGRGYEQY
TRBJ2-1 TRBV6-1 - ASSTAGHNEQF
TRBJ2-4 TRBV27 - ASRKQGVSNKKIQY
TRBJ2-4 TRBV27 TRBD2 GSGGRVEEIQY
TRBJ2-1 TRBV25-1 - ASSELAGGYNEQF
TRBJ2-5 TRBV27 - AGGQGGGDPETQY
TRBJ2-4 TRBV27 TRBD2 ASRTSGGHGQRIQY
TRBJ2-4 TRBV7-3 - ASRESGWWAKNIQY
TRBJ1-1 TRBV10-2 - ASSRTSNTEAF
TRBJ2-5 TRBV7-6 - ASSLMLVETQY
TRBJ2-1 TRBV6-5 TRBD2 ASSSLSGGQYNEQF
TRBJ2-1 TRBV4-2 TRBD2 ASSQEGSGTYNEQF
TRBJ2-1 TRBV6-1 - ASSPDPPSTYNEQF
- TRBV6-5 - ASSYPVVGGQF